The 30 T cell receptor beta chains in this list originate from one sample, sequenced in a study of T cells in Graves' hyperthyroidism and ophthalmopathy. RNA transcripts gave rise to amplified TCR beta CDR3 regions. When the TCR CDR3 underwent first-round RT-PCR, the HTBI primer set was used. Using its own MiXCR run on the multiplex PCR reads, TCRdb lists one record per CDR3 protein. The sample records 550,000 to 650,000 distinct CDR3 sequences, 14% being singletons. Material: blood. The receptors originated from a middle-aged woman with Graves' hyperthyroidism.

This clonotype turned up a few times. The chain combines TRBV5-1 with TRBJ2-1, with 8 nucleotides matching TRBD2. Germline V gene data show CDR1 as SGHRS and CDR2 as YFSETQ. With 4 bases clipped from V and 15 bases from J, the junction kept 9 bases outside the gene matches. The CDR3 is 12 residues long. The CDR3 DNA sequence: TGCGCCAGCAGCATTACCGGGACTAGTCCGTTCTTC. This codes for CASSITGTSPFF.

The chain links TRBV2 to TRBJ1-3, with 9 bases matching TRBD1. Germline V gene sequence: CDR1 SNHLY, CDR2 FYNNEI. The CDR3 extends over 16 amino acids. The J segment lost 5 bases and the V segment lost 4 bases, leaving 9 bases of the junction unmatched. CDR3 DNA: TGTGCCAGCAGTGTTCCGGGACAGGGTTTTAGAAACACCATATATTTT. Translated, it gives CASSVPGQGFRNTIYF. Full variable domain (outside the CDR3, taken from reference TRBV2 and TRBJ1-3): EPEVTQTPSHQVTQMGQEVILRCVPISNHLYFYWYRQILGQKVEFLVSFYNNEISEKSEIFDDQFSVERPDGSNFTLKIRSTKLEDSAMYFCASSVPGQGFRNTIYFGEGSWLTVV.

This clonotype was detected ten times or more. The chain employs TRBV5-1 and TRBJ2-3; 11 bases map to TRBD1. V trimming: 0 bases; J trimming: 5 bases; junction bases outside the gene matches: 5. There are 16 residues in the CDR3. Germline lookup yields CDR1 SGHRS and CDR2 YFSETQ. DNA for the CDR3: TGCGCCAGCAGCTTGGCCGGACAGGGGGCGAGAGATACGCAGTATTTT. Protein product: CASSLAGQGARDTQYF.

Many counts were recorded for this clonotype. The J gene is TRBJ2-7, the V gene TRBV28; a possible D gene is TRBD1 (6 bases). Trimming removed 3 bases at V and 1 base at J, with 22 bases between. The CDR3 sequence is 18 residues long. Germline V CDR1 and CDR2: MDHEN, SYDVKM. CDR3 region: CASSFHPLTGTPSYEQYF. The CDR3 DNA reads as TGTGCCAGCAGTTTCCATCCATTGACAGGCACCCCGTCCTACGAGCAGTACTTC.

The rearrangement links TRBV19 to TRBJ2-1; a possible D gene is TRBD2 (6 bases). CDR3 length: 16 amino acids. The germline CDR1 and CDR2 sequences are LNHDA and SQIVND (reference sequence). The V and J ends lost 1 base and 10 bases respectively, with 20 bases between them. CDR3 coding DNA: TGTGCCAGTAGTATAGGTCTCCCTGGCGGGATCAGGGAGCAGTTCTTC. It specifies CASSIGLPGGIREQFF.

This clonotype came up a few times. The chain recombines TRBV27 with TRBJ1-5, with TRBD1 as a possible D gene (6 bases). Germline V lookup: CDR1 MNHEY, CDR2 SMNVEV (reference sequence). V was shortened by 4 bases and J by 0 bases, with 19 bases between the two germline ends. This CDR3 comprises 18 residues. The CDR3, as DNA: TGTGCCAGCAGTTCAACGCAGGGGCCCCAGTTTAGCAATCAGCCCCAGCATTTT. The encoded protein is CASSSTQGPQFSNQPQHF.

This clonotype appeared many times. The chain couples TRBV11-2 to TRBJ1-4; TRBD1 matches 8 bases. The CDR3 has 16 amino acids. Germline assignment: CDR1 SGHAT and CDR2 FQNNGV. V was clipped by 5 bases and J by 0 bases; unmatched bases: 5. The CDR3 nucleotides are TGTGCCAGCAGCCTGACAGGGGTTCCAACTAATGAAAAACTGTTTTTT. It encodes CASSLTGVPTNEKLFF.

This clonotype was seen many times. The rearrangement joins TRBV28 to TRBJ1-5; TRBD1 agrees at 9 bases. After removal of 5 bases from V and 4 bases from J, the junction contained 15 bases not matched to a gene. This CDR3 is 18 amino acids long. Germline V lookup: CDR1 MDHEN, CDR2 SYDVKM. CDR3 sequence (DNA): TGTGCCAGCAGTCGCCGGAGGACAGGGGTGATTGGAAATCAGCCCCAGCATTTT. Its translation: CASSRRRTGVIGNQPQHF.

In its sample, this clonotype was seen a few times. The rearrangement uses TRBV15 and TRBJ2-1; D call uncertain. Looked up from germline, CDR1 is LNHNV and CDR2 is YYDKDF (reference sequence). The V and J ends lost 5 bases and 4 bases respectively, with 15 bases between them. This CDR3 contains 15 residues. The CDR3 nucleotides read TGTGCCACCAGCGGCCTTGGCGCCCATTACAATGAGCAGTTCTTC. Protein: CATSGLGAHYNEQFF.

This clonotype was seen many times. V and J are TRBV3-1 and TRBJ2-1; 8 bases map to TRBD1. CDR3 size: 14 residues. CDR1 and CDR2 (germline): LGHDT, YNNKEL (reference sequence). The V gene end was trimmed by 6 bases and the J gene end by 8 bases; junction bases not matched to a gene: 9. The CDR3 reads CASRGDRPYYEQFF. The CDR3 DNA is TGTGCCAGCAGGGGGGACAGGCCCTATTATGAGCAGTTCTTC.

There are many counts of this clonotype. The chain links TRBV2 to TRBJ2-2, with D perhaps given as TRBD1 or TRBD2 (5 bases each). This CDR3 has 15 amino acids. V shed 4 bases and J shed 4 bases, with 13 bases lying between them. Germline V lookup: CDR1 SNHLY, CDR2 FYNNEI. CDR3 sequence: CASSVQGAGTGELFF. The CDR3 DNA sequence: TGTGCCAGCAGTGTGCAAGGGGCGGGCACCGGGGAGCTGTTTTTT.

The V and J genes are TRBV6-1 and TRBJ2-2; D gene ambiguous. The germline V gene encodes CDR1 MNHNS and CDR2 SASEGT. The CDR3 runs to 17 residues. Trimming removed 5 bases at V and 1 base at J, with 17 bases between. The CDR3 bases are TGTGCCAGCAGTCTTTTAATCCGTACCGAGAACACCGGGGAGCTGTTTTTT. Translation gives CASSLLIRTENTGELFF.

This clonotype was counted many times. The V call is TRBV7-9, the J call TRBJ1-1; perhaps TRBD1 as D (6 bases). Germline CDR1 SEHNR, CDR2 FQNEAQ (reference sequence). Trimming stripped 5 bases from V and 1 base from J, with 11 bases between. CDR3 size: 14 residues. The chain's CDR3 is CASSTGDTNTEAFF. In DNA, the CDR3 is TGTGCCAGCAGCACCGGGGACACGAACACTGAAGCTTTCTTT.

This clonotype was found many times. The CDR3 DNA reads as TGTGCCAGCAGTCCGTGGGACTTTGCCTACGAGCAGTACTTC. Its protein is CASSPWDFAYEQYF. The genes are TRBV28 and TRBJ2-7; tentatively, D is TRBD2 (6 bases). This CDR3 is built from 14 residues. Trimming removed 5 bases from V and 2 bases from J, with 13 bases in between. Germline CDR1 and CDR2: MDHEN and SYDVKM.

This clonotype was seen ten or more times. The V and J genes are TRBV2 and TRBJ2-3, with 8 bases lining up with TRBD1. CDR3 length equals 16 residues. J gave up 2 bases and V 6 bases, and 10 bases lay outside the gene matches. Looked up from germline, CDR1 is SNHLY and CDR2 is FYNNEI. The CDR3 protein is CASSHIGQGVTDTQYF. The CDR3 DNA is TGTGCCAGCAGCCATATAGGACAGGGAGTCACAGATACGCAGTATTTT.

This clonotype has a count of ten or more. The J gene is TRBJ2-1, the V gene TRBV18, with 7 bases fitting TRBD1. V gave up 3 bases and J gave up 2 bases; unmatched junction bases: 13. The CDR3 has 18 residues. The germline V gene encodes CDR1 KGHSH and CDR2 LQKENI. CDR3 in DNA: TGTGCCAGCTCACCTTATCAAACAGGGGCGACGACCTACAATGAGCAGTTCTTC. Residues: CASSPYQTGATTYNEQFF.

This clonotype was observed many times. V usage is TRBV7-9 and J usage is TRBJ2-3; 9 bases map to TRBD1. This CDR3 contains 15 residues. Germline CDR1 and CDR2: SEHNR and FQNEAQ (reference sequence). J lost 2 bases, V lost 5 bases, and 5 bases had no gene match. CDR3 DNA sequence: TGTGCCAGCAGCCCGGGACAGGGTCTCACAGATACGCAGTATTTT. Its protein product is CASSPGQGLTDTQYF. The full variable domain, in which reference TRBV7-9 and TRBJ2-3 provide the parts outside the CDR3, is DTGVSQNPRHKITKRGQNVTFRCDPISEHNRLYWYRQTLGQGPEFLTYFQNEAQLEKSRLLSDRFSAERPKGSFSTLEIQRTEQGDSAMYLCASSPGQGLTDTQYFGPGTRLTVL.

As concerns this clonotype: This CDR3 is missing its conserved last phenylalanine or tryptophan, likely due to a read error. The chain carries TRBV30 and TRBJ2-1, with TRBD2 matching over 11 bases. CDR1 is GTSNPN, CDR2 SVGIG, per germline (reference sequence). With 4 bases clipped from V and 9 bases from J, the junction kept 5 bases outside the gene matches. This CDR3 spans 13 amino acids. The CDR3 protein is CAWTSGRSTEQFL. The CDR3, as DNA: TGTGCCTGGACTAGCGGGAGGAGTACTGAGCAGTTCCTC.

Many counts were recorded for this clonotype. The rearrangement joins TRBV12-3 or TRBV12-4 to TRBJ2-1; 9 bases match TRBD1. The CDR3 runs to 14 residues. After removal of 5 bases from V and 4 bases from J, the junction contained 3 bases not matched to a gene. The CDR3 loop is CASSRGQGYNEQFF. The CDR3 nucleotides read TGTGCCAGCAGTAGGGGACAGGGTTACAATGAGCAGTTCTTC.

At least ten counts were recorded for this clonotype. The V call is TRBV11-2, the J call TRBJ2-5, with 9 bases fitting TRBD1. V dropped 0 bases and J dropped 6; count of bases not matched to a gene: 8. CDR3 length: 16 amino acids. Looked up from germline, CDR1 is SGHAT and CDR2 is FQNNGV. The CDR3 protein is CASSLDLGQGLKTQYF. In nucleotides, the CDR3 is TGTGCCAGCAGCTTAGATTTAGGACAGGGGTTAAAGACCCAGTACTTC.

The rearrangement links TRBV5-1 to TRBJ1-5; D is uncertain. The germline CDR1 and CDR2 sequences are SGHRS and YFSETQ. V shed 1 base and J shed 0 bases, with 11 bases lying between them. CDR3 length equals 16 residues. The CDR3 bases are TGCGCCAGCAGCTTGATAGGGAGAGGTAGCAATCAGCCCCAGCATTTT. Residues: CASSLIGRGSNQPQHF.

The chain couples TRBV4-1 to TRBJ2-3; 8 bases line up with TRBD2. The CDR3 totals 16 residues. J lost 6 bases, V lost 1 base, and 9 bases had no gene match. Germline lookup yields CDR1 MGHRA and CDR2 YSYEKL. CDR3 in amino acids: CASSQAREGRADTQYF. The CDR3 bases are TGCGCCAGCAGCCAAGCCCGGGAGGGGAGGGCTGATACGCAGTATTTT.

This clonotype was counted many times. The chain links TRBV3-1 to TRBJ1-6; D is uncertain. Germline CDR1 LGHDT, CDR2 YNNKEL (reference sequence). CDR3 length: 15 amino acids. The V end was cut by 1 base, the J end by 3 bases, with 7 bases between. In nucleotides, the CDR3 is TGTGCCAGCAGCCAAGGTCAGGACTATAATTCACCCCTCCACTTT. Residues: CASSQGQDYNSPLHF.

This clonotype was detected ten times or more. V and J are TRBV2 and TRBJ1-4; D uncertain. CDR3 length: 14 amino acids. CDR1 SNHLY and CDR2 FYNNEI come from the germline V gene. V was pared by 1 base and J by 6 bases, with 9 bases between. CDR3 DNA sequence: TGTGCCAGCAGTGAAGTTCAGAGAGATGAAAAACTGTTTTTT. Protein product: CASSEVQRDEKLFF.

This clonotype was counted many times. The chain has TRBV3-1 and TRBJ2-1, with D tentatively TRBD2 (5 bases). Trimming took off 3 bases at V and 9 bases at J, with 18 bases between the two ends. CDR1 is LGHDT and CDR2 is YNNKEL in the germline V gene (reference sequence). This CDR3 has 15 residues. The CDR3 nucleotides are TGTGCCAGCAGCCATCGGGGTAGCGCCGCGGCTGAGCAGTTCTTC. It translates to CASSHRGSAAAEQFF.

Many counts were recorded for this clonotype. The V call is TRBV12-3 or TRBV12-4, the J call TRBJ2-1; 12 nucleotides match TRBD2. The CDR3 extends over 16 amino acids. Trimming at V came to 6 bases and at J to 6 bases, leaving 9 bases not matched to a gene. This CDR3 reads CASRVLLAGGSNEQFF. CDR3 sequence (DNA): TGTGCCAGCAGGGTATTACTAGCGGGAGGTTCCAATGAGCAGTTCTTC.

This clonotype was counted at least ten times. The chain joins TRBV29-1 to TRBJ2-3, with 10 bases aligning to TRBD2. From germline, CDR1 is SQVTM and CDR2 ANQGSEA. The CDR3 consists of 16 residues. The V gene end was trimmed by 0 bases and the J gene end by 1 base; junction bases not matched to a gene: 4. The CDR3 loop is CSVEDPGLARTDTQYF. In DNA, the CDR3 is TGCAGCGTTGAAGATCCGGGACTAGCGCGCACAGATACGCAGTATTTT.

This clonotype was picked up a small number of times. CDR3 residues: CSAWTSGRQREQYF. In DNA form, the CDR3 reads TGCAGTGCCTGGACTAGCGGGAGGCAGAGGGAGCAGTACTTC. The V call is TRBV20-1, the J call TRBJ2-7; 14 bases agree with TRBD2. Germline V gene data show CDR1 as DFQATT and CDR2 as SNEGSKA (reference sequence). CDR3 size: 14 residues. Trimming took 6 bases from V and 7 from J; bases not matched to a gene: 8.

Here the CDR3 reads CASSPWDRGRKTQYF. The DNA for the CDR3 is TGTGCCAGCTCACCTTGGGACAGGGGCCGGAAGACCCAGTACTTC. The chain has TRBV18 and TRBJ2-5; 10 nucleotides agree with TRBD1. The CDR3 length is 15 residues. Germline V CDR1 and CDR2: KGHSH, LQKENI. V trimming: 3 bases; J trimming: 6 bases; junction bases outside the gene matches: 7.

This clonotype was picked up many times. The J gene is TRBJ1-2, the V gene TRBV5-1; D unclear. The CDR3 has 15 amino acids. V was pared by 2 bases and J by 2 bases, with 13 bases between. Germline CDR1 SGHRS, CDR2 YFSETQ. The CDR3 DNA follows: TGCGCCAGCAGCTTTTCCCCGGGCAAAAACTATGGCTACACCTTC. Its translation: CASSFSPGKNYGYTF.